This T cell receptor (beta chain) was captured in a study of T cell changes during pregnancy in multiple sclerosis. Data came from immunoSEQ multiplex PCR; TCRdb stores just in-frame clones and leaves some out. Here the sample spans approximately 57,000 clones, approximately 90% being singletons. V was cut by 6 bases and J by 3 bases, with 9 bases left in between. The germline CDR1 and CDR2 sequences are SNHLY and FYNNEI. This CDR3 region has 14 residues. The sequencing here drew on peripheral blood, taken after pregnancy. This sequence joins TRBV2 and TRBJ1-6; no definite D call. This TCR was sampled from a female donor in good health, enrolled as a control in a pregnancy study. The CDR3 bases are TGTGCCAGCAGGCGGGAGAACTATAATTCACCCCTCCACTTT. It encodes CASRRENYNSPLHF.